This T cell receptor (beta chain) is drawn from a study of blood T cell repertoires in COVID-19. For the study at large: Nucleic acid was either cDNA or gDNA, and it came from T cells, B-cell-depleted T cells, or PBMCs.

Original analysis: Using reference gene primer amplification, nucleated cell counts were estimated. Assay: immunoSEQ multiplex PCR; the TCRdb copy retains only in-frame clones and omits some. V, J and clone size derive from that table, while D and trimming were established from the DNA sequence. The table records approximately 80,000 clones, 88% of them present only once. The V end was cut by 2 bases, the J end by 0 bases, with 11 bases between. The CDR3 sequence is 16 residues long. Germline assignment: CDR1 WNHNN and CDR2 SYGVQD (reference sequence). V gene TRBV10-1 combines with J gene TRBJ2-4, with a weak D call TRBD2 (6 bases). The TCR sequence derives from a human donor in a cohort sampled during active COVID-19. Material for sequencing was peripheral blood. The DNA of the CDR3 is TGCGCCAGCAGTGAGACAGGAGGGCTAGCCAAAAACATTCAGTACTTC. This sequence encodes CASSETGGLAKNIQYF.